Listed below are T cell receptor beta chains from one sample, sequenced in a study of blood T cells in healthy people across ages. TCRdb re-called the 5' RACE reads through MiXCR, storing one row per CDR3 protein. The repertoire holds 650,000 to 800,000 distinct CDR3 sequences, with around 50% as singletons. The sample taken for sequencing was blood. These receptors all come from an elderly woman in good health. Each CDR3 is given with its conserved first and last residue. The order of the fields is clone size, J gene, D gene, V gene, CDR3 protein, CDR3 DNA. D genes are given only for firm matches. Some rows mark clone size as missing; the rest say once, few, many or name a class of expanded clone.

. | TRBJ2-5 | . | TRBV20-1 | CSARDSRTQETQYF | TGCAGTGCTAGAGATAGTAGGACTCAAGAGACCCAGTACTTC
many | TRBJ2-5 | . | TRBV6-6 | CASSSGRKGQETQYF | TGTGCCAGCAGCTCTGGTCGCAAGGGTCAAGAGACCCAGTACTTC
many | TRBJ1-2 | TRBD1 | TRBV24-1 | CATSVPTGQGSLYTF | TGTGCCACCAGTGTTCCCACGGGACAGGGATCTCTCTACACCTTC
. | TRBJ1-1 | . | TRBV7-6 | CASSPSGGFTEAFF | TGTGCCAGCAGCCCAAGTGGGGGTTTTACTGAAGCTTTCTTT
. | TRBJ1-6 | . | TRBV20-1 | CSAGPGRSDSPPHF | TGCAGTGCTGGACCAGGGAGATCGGATTCACCCCCCCACTTT
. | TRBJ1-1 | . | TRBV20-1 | CSATLGGAGTEAFF | TGCAGTGCTACCCTAGGAGGCGCGGGAACTGAAGCTTTCTTT
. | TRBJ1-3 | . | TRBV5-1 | CASSLIGAGNTIYF | TGCGCCAGCAGCTTGATAGGGGCTGGAAACACCATATATTTT
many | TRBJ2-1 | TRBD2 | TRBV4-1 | CASSLGTTETIRQFF | TGCGCCAGCAGCCTCGGGACTACCGAGACTATCCGGCAGTTCTTC
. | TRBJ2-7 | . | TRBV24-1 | CATSDRRTYYEQYF | TGTGCCACCAGTGATAGACGGACTTACTACGAGCAGTACTTC
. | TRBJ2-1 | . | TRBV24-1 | CATSDPGVNEQFF | TGTGCCACCAGTGACCCAGGGGTGAATGAGCAGTTCTTC
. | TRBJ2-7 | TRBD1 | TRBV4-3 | CASSQDVIRTGAYEQYF | TGCGCCAGCAGCCAAGATGTCATCAGGACAGGGGCCTACGAGCAGTACTTC
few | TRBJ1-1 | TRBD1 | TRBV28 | CASIGQGAWATEAFF | TGTGCCAGCATTGGGCAGGGGGCCTGGGCCACTGAAGCTTTCTTT
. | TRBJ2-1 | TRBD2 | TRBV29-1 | CSVESTGGSGHNEQFF | TGCAGCGTTGAATCAACGGGGGGTAGCGGACACAATGAGCAGTTCTTC
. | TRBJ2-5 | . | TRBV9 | CASSSGPREQYF | TGTGCCAGCAGCTCCGGTCCCCGGGAGCAGTACTTC
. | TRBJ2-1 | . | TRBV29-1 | CSAQAGDSYNEQFF | TGCAGCGCTCAAGCCGGAGACTCCTACAATGAGCAGTTCTTC
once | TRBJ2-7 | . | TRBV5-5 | CASSLDWGAGNEQYF | TGTGCCAGCAGCTTGGATTGGGGGGCAGGCAATGAGCAGTACTTC
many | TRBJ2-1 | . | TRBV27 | CASSPEERQGKFF | TGTGCCAGCAGTCCAGAGGAGCGCCAAGGGAAGTTCTTC
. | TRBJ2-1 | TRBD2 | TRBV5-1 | CASSTVAGDYNEQFF | TGCGCCAGCAGCACGGTAGCGGGGGACTACAATGAGCAGTTCTTC
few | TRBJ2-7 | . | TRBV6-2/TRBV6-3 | CASGDTYEQYF | TGTGCCAGCGGCGACACCTACGAGCAGTACTTC
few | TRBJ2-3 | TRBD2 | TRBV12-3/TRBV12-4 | CASSLGGTNTDTQYF | TGTGCCAGCAGTTTAGGAGGGACTAACACAGATACGCAGTATTTT
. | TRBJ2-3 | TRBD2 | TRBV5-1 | CASSQGLAGGQDTQYF | TGCGCCAGCAGCCAGGGACTAGCGGGAGGACAAGATACGCAGTATTTT
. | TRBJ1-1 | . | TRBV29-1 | CSVEGRSVMNTEAFF | TGCAGCGTTGAGGGGAGATCCGTGATGAACACTGAAGCTTTCTTT
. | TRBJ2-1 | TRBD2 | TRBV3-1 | CASSQASGSRGQFF | TGTGCCAGCAGCCAGGCTAGCGGGAGTCGTGGGCAGTTCTTC
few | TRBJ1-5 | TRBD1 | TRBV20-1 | CSAHRQGDQPQHF | TGCAGTGCTCATCGACAGGGGGATCAGCCCCAGCATTTT
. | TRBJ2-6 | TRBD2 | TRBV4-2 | CASSQKGLAATLGGANVLTF | TGTGCCAGCAGCCAAAAGGGACTAGCGGCCACATTGGGTGGGGCCAACGTCCTGACTTTC
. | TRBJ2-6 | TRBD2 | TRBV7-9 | CASSFTSGMSSGANVLTF | TGTGCCAGCAGCTTCACTAGCGGGATGAGCTCTGGGGCCAACGTCCTGACTTTC
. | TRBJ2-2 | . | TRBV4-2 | CASSQERAGTGELFF | TGTGCCAGCAGCCAAGAACGAGCGGGTACCGGGGAGCTGTTTTTT
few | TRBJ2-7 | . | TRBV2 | CASSELARSEQYF | TGTGCCAGCAGTGAATTGGCGAGATCCGAGCAGTACTTC
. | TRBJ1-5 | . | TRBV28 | CASSLYLKPQHF | TGTGCCAGCAGTTTATATTTGAAGCCCCAGCATTTT
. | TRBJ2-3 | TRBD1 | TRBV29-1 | CSVADRVGTDTQYF | TGCAGCGTTGCGGACAGGGTGGGCACAGATACGCAGTATTTT
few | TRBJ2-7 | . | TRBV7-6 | CASSIRDGGTYEQYF | TGTGCCAGCAGCATCCGGGACGGCGGGACCTACGAGCAGTACTTC